This T cell receptor (beta chain) was retrieved from a study of blood T cell repertoires in COVID-19. At the level of the study: Collection of acute and convalescent COVID-19 samples took place in the United States, Italy and Spain.

Looked up from germline, CDR1 is SGHRS and CDR2 is YFSETQ. With 0 bases removed from V and 2 bases from J, the gap between germline ends came to 12 bases. The CDR3 sequence is 15 residues long. In the source study's methods: Estimated nucleated cell counts came from reference gene primer amplification. Assay used: immunoSEQ multiplex PCR; TCRdb lists only in-frame clones, some missing. The V and J calls and clone size come from that table; D and trimming were worked out from the DNA. The table includes about 280,000 clones, 90% detected once. Sequenced: PBMCs or T cells enriched from blood (not recorded which). The receptor comes from a woman between 18 and 29 years old with acute COVID-19. The chain has TRBV5-1 and TRBJ2-7; possible D gene TRBD1, 6 bases. DNA of the CDR3: TGCGCCAGCAGCTTGGTTTCGGACAGAACCTACGAGCAGTACTTC. It codes for CASSLVSDRTYEQYF.